The subject of this entry is one T cell receptor beta chain. Its antigen remains unknown. The CDR3 consists of 17 residues. With 2 bases removed from V and 0 bases from J, the gap between germline ends came to 16 bases. Germline CDR1 is MNHNY and CDR2 is SVGAGI (reference sequence). TCRdb called the reads again in MiXCR, with one record for every CDR3 protein. The table lists 700,000 to 900,000 distinct CDR3 sequences, about 29% of them singletons, with around 12% in the top ten. This sample is part of a study of T cell repertoires in cytomegalovirus infection. Findings and caveats of the study: Accumulated public TCR beta family frequency recognized individuals carrying CMV together with the relevant HLA. Clonotypes of TCR beta that were HLA-C-restricted and CMV-specific dominated the ex vivo response.

This specimen was cultured CD8+ T cells from PBMCs, taken from culture after CMV antigen stimulation. The rearrangement joins TRBV6-6 to TRBJ2-5, with D perhaps matching TRBD1 (6 bases). The source of this sequence is a human donor in good health (CMV status not recorded). Some clones in this sample may be carry-over from other donors' samples. The CDR3 spells CASSYTEDSEYQETQYF. The CDR3 nucleotides are TGTGCCAGCAGTTACACGGAGGACAGCGAGTACCAAGAGACCCAGTACTTC.